The 4 T cell receptor beta chains listed next were all sequenced from one sample in a study of blood T cell repertoires in COVID-19. The protocol was immunoSEQ multiplex PCR, while the TCRdb copy is restricted to in-frame clones and leaves out a portion. The table lists approximately 100,000 clones, more than 80% of them singletons. Input material: peripheral blood. The receptor set was obtained from a woman older than 75 with acute or convalescent COVID-19.

This sequence joins TRBV28 and TRBJ1-6, with TRBD1 matching 11 bases. The CDR3 runs 15 residues. CDR1 is MDHEN and CDR2 is SYDVKM in the germline V gene. V was clipped by 5 bases and J by 6 bases; unmatched bases: 3. The CDR3 nucleotides read TGTGCCAGCAGTGGGACAGGGGGAACTAATTCACCCCTCCACTTT. Translation gives CASSGTGGTNSPLHF.

The chain couples TRBV30 to TRBJ2-7; a possible D gene is TRBD1 (6 bases). The CDR3 has 14 residues. Germline CDR1 and CDR2: GTSNPN and SVGIG (reference sequence). V was clipped by 0 bases and J by 4 bases, with 13 bases between them. The CDR3: CAWSVGQGLYEQYF. Written as DNA, the CDR3 is TGTGCCTGGAGTGTAGGTCAGGGGTTATACGAGCAGTACTTC.

The rearrangement joins TRBV27 to TRBJ1-4, with a weak D call TRBD1 (5 bases). From germline, CDR1 is MNHEY and CDR2 SMNVEV (reference sequence). V was shortened by 8 bases and J by 10 bases, with 17 bases between the two germline ends. The CDR3 length is 13 residues. The CDR3 sequence is CASAGLMNSKLFF. The CDR3, as DNA: TGTGCCAGCGCGGGGCTAATGAATTCAAAACTGTTTTTT.

The chain is built from TRBV2 and TRBJ2-1, with D uncertain. Germline V gene data show CDR1 as SNHLY and CDR2 as FYNNEI. V was clipped by 6 bases and J by 5 bases, with 11 bases between them. This CDR3 has 13 amino acids. The CDR3 bases are TGTGCCAGCAGGGTCCGGGTTAACAATGAGCAGTTCTTC. Its translation is CASRVRVNNEQFF.